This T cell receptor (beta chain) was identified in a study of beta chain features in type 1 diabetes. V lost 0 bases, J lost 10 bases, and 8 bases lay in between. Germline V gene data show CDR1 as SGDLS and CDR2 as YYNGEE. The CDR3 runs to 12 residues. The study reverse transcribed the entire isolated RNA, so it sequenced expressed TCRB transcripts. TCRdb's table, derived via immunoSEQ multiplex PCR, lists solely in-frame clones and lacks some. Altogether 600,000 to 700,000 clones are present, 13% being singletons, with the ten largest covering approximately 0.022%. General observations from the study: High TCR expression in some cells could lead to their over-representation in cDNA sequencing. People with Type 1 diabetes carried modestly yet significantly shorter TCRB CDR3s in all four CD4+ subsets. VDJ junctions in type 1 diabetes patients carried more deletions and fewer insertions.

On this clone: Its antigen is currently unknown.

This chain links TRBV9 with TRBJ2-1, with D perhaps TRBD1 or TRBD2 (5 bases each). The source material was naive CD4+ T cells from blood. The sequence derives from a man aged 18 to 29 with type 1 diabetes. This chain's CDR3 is CASSVGWGEQFF. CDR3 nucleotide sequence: TGTGCCAGCAGCGTAGGATGGGGGGAGCAGTTCTTC.